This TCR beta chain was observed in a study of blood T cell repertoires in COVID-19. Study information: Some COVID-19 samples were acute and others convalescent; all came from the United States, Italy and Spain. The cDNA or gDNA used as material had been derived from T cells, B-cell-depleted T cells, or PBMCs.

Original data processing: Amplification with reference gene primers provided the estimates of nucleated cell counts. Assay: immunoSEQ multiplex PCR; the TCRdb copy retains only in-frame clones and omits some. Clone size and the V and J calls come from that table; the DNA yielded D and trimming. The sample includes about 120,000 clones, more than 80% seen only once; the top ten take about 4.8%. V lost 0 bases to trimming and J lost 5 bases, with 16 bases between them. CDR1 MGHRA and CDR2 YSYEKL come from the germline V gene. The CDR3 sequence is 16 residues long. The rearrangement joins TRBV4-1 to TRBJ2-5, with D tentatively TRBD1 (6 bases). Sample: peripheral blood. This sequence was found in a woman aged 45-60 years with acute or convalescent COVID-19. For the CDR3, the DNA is TGCGCCAGCAGCCAAGACTACCCTGGGACATCCGAGACCCAGTACTTC. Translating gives CASSQDYPGTSETQYF.